These 28 T cell receptor beta chains were all obtained from the same sample, sequenced in a study of shared clonotypes between healthy human individuals. The method was immunoSEQ multiplex PCR; TCRdb's version includes in-frame clones alone and lacks a portion of them. The data show under 850,000 clones, about two thirds seen once. Input material: memory CD4+ T cells sorted from blood. Stated subset: CD45RA-negative fraction. The receptors shown here come from a woman in her 30s in good health.

The chain is built from TRBV19 and TRBJ1-5; TRBD1 aligns across 7 bases. Germline CDR1 is LNHDA and CDR2 is SQIVND (reference sequence). V lost 1 base and J lost 2; bases outside the gene matches: 11. The CDR3 length is 18 residues. The CDR3 nucleotides are TGTGCCAGTAGTATAGGACAGGGTGGGAGTACGGGCAATCAGCCCCAGCATTTT. Its protein product is CASSIGQGGSTGNQPQHF.

Note on this clone: Different DNA sequences within this sample yield the same CDR3. J is TRBJ2-7 and V is TRBV7-9; D gene ambiguous. The CDR3 length is 11 residues. Germline V gene sequence: CDR1 SEHNR, CDR2 FQNEAQ (reference sequence). V lost 1 base to trimming and J lost 6 bases, with 4 bases between them. CDR3 sequence reads: CASSLVGEQYF. CDR3 sequence (DNA): TGTGCCAGCAGCTTAGTGGGCGAGCAGTACTTC.

The rearrangement uses TRBV19 and TRBJ1-3; D is perhaps TRBD1 (5 bases). Germline CDR1 LNHDA, CDR2 SQIVND (reference sequence). V was trimmed by 5 bases and J by 0 bases, leaving 11 bases between them. The CDR3 sequence is 15 residues long. The CDR3 region is CASSHRLNSGNTIYF. In DNA form, the CDR3 reads TGTGCCAGTAGTCACAGGCTGAACTCTGGAAACACCATATATTTT.

The V gene is TRBV27, the J gene TRBJ2-1; the match to TRBD2 covers 9 bases. CDR3 size: 14 residues. V lost 5 bases, J lost 5 bases, and 4 bases stayed unmatched. Germline V gene lookup returns CDR1 MNHEY and CDR2 SMNVEV (reference sequence). The CDR3 is CASSLREGNNEQFF. CDR3 DNA: TGTGCCAGCAGTCTGCGGGAGGGTAACAATGAGCAGTTCTTC.

Here the CDR3 reads CASSRLMGRDNTEAFF. For the CDR3, the DNA is TGTGCCAGCTCACGGCTTATGGGACGCGATAACACTGAAGCTTTCTTT. J is TRBJ1-1 and V is TRBV18; D may be TRBD1 (5 bases). CDR3 length equals 16 residues. Germline CDR1 reads KGHSH; CDR2 reads LQKENI. With 4 bases removed from V and 2 bases from J, the gap between germline ends came to 17 bases.

This clone was seen a few times. The gene calls are TRBV25-1 and TRBJ2-5, with D possibly matching TRBD1 (6 bases). This CDR3 is built from 12 residues. Germline CDR1 and CDR2: MGHDK and SYGVNS. The V and J ends lost 3 bases and 6 bases respectively, with 8 bases between them. The CDR3 spells CASSDRGKTQYF. The CDR3 DNA reads TGTGCCAGCAGTGATAGGGGGAAGACCCAGTACTTC. Combining the CDR3 with reference TRBV25-1 and TRBJ2-5 gives the whole variable domain EADIYQTPRYLVIGTGKKITLECSQTMGHDKMYWYQQDPGMELHLIHYSYGVNSTEKGDLSSESTVSRIRTEHFPLTLESARPSHTSQYLCASSDRGKTQYFGPGTRLLVL.

The chain uses TRBV9 and TRBJ2-1, with D hard to call. Germline CDR1 reads SGDLS; CDR2 reads YYNGEE. This CDR3 has 15 amino acids. The V end lost 1 base, the J end lost 0 bases, and 8 bases lay between the germline ends. The CDR3, as DNA: TGTGCCAGCAGCGTAAGCGTGGGCTCCTACAATGAGCAGTTCTTC. It yields the protein CASSVSVGSYNEQFF. Complete variable domain (other parts from reference TRBV9 and TRBJ2-1): DSGVTQTPKHLITATGQRVTLRCSPRSGDLSVYWYQQSLDQGLQFLIQYYNGEERAKGNILERFSAQQFPDLHSELNLSSLELGDSALYFCASSVSVGSYNEQFFGPGTRLTVL.

The V call is TRBV27, the J call TRBJ2-7; no firm D call. V dropped 3 bases and J dropped 6 bases, with 18 bases sitting between them. The CDR3 totals 15 residues. The germline V gene encodes CDR1 MNHEY and CDR2 SMNVEV (reference sequence). The CDR3 spells CASSFVRAVIGEQYF. CDR3 nucleotides: TGTGCCAGCAGTTTCGTTAGGGCAGTGATAGGCGAGCAGTACTTC.

The rearrangement joins TRBV5-1 to TRBJ2-7; a possible D gene is TRBD1 (8 bases). V gave up 3 bases and J gave up 1 base, with 20 bases separating them. The CDR3 spans 17 residues. CDR1 and CDR2 from the germline V gene are SGHRS and YFSETQ. CDR3 protein: CASSWDRRGLRSYEQYF. The DNA of the CDR3 is TGCGCCAGCAGCTGGGACAGGCGGGGGCTCCGATCCTACGAGCAGTACTTC.

Turning to this clone: The same CDR3 can be traced to other DNA sequences in this sample. The V and J genes are TRBV7-2 and TRBJ2-1; the match to TRBD2 covers 7 bases. The CDR3 is 15 amino acids. V was pared by 4 bases and J by 2 bases, with 5 bases of the junction left unmatched. The V gene's germline CDR1 is SGHTA and CDR2 FQGNSA. CDR3 DNA: TGTGCCAGCAGCTCTCTAGCGGTTACCTACAATGAGCAGTTCTTC. This gives the protein CASSSLAVTYNEQFF.

The chain uses TRBV5-8 and TRBJ2-6; 8 nucleotides match TRBD2. Per the germline V gene, CDR1 is SGHTS and CDR2 is YDEGEE. The V and J ends lost 5 bases and 0 bases, in that order; junction bases with no gene match: 7. The CDR3 consists of 17 residues. CDR3 sequence: CASRKAGEYSGANVLTF. DNA for the CDR3: TGTGCCAGCAGGAAAGCGGGAGAGTACTCTGGGGCCAACGTCCTGACTTTC.

In its sample, this clone was seen many times. The chain links TRBV10-2 to TRBJ1-1; 10 bases align to TRBD1. Germline V gene data show CDR1 as WSHSY and CDR2 as SAAADI. CDR3 length: 15 amino acids. Trimming cost V 5 bases and J 4 bases; bases outside gene matches: 7. The CDR3 sequence: CASSKTGGGFTEAFF. DNA of the CDR3: TGCGCCAGCAGTAAGACAGGGGGCGGTTTCACTGAAGCTTTCTTT.

V is TRBV18 and J is TRBJ2-5, with D perhaps matching TRBD2 (6 bases). TRBJ2-7 matches the DNA end more closely, so the J call is doubtful. CDR1 and CDR2 from the germline V gene are KGHSH and LQKENI. The CDR3 is 13 amino acids. Written as DNA, the CDR3 is TGTGCCAGCTCGCCGGACTATTACTACGAGCAGTACTTC. Protein sequence: CASSPDYYYEQYF.

This sequence joins TRBV28 and TRBJ1-5; D is unclear. Germline loops: CDR1 MDHEN, CDR2 SYDVKM. V lost 6 bases and J 7 bases, leaving 13 bases between the germline ends. The length of the CDR3 is 13 residues. CDR3 loop: CASSTAGDQPQHF. The CDR3 DNA sequence: TGTGCCAGCAGCACAGCAGGCGACCAGCCCCAGCATTTT.

V usage is TRBV4-1 and J usage is TRBJ1-1; a possible D gene is TRBD1 (6 bases). V gave up 5 bases and J gave up 6 bases, with 25 bases separating them. The germline V gene encodes CDR1 MGHRA and CDR2 YSYEKL. This CDR3 spans 17 amino acids. CDR3 loop: CASSSQPRGGGRAEAFF. CDR3 in DNA: TGCGCCAGCAGCTCCCAGCCCAGGGGCGGAGGTCGGGCTGAAGCTTTCTTT.

This clone has more than one count but fewer than ten. The gene calls are TRBV29-1 and TRBJ2-2, with TRBD2 matching over 12 bases. Germline V gene lookup returns CDR1 SQVTM and CDR2 ANQGSEA. The V gene end was trimmed by 5 bases and the J gene end by 5 bases; junction bases not matched to a gene: 6. This CDR3 is 15 amino acids long. CDR3 loop: CSVLLAGGGTGELFF. In DNA form, the CDR3 reads TGCAGCGTTCTACTAGCGGGAGGTGGGACCGGGGAGCTGTTTTTT.

The V call is TRBV11-2, the J call TRBJ2-2; 7 bases agree with TRBD2. The V gene end was trimmed by 4 bases and the J gene end by 4 bases; junction bases not matched to a gene: 6. The V gene's germline CDR1 is SGHAT and CDR2 FQNNGV. CDR3 length: 15 amino acids. The CDR3 region has the DNA TGTGCCAGCAGCTCGTCCGGGACTACCACCGGGGAGCTGTTTTTT. Protein sequence: CASSSSGTTTGELFF.

The chain combines TRBV7-2 with TRBJ2-1; the match to TRBD1 covers 10 bases. CDR3 length: 15 residues. Trimming cost V 4 bases and J 4 bases; bases outside gene matches: 4. Germline CDR1 and CDR2: SGHTA and FQGNSA. The CDR3 is CASSSRTGGYNEQFF. Here the CDR3 DNA reads TGTGCCAGCAGCTCACGGACAGGGGGATACAATGAGCAGTTCTTC.

The rearrangement links TRBV5-4 to TRBJ2-1; the D is unclear. Trimming took off 2 bases at V and 14 bases at J, with 14 bases between the two ends. The germline gives CDR1 SGHNT, CDR2 YYREEE (reference sequence). This CDR3 is 12 amino acids long. CDR3 nucleotides: TGTGCCAGCAGCTTCCCCCCAGGCACTGAGTTCTTC. It encodes CASSFPPGTEFF.

This clone was detected a few times. V is TRBV2 and J is TRBJ2-2; D is ambiguous. The V gene's germline CDR1 is SNHLY and CDR2 FYNNEI. This CDR3 has 14 amino acids. V was clipped by 7 bases and J by 0 bases, with 9 bases between them. The CDR3 is CASISPANTGELFF. The CDR3 bases are TGTGCCAGCATATCTCCAGCGAACACCGGGGAGCTGTTTTTT.

The chain carries TRBV2 and TRBJ2-5; 8 bases line up with TRBD1. Germline V gives CDR1 SNHLY, CDR2 FYNNEI. This CDR3 is built from 14 residues. V was clipped by 5 bases and J by 5 bases; unmatched bases: 7. CDR3 region: CASSQGAVYETQYF. CDR3 bases: TGTGCCAGCAGTCAGGGGGCGGTTTACGAGACCCAGTACTTC.

The genes are TRBV7-9 and TRBJ1-5; 7 bases line up with TRBD1. CDR3 size: 19 residues. CDR1 is SEHNR, CDR2 FQNEAQ, per germline (reference sequence). Trimming took 2 bases from V and 3 from J; bases not matched to a gene: 16. The CDR3 DNA is TGTGCCAGCAGCTTACGTCCCGACAGGGTGGGGATTAACAATCAGCCCCAGCATTTT. Protein: CASSLRPDRVGINNQPQHF.

The chain joins TRBV25-1 to TRBJ2-5; maybe TRBD2 (7 bases). CDR1 is MGHDK and CDR2 is SYGVNS in the germline V gene. Trimming left V 8 bases short and J 4 bases short, with 14 bases between. The CDR3 sequence is 13 residues long. The DNA for the CDR3 is TGTGCCAGCCAATATAGGGGGGGAGAGACCCAGTACTTC. It is translated as CASQYRGGETQYF.

This clone was counted a single time. V is TRBV6-4 and J is TRBJ2-3; 9 bases fit TRBD1. CDR1 and CDR2 from the germline V gene are MRHNA and SNTAGT. Losses at the gene ends were 5 bases for V and 5 bases for J; bases not matched to a gene: 8. This CDR3 spans 15 amino acids. CDR3 protein: CASSNGQGSIDTQYF. The CDR3 nucleotides read TGTGCCAGCAGTAACGGACAGGGGAGTATAGATACGCAGTATTTT.

The rearrangement links TRBV28 to TRBJ1-2; a possible D gene is TRBD1 (5 bases). The CDR3 consists of 18 residues. Germline lookup yields CDR1 MDHEN and CDR2 SYDVKM. Trimming took off 3 bases at V and 0 bases at J, with 20 bases between the two ends. In DNA, the CDR3 is TGTGCCAGCAGTTTTCGCGTTAAGACAGTACAAGCTAACTATGGCTACACCTTC. It specifies CASSFRVKTVQANYGYTF.

This rearrangement joins TRBV19 to TRBJ1-5; D gene uncertain. Germline CDR1 LNHDA, CDR2 SQIVND (reference sequence). With 2 bases removed from V and 2 bases from J, the gap between germline ends came to 4 bases. The CDR3 consists of 13 residues. The CDR3 sequence is CASSITGNQPQHF. CDR3 sequence (DNA): TGTGCCAGTAGTATAACGGGCAATCAGCCCCAGCATTTT.

There are many counts of this clone. The V gene is TRBV28, the J gene TRBJ2-7; either TRBD1 or TRBD2 may fit D (5 bases each). The CDR3 contains 13 residues. The ends were cut back, 6 bases at V and 4 bases at J, with 13 bases in the middle. The V gene's germline CDR1 is MDHEN and CDR2 SYDVKM. The CDR3 nucleotides are TGTGCCAGCAGCGGGACGCCATTTTACGAGCAGTACTTC. Amino acids: CASSGTPFYEQYF.

The table lists this clone with a count of one. This chain connects TRBV5-1 to TRBJ2-7, with D tentatively TRBD1 (6 bases). There are 17 residues in the CDR3. V lost 4 bases, J lost 2 bases, and 22 bases lay in between. The V gene's germline CDR1 is SGHRS and CDR2 YFSETQ. CDR3 sequence (DNA): TGCGCCAGCAGCATTGGATTGGTGGCAGGGGAAGCCTACGAGCAGTACTTC. Translating it yields CASSIGLVAGEAYEQYF.